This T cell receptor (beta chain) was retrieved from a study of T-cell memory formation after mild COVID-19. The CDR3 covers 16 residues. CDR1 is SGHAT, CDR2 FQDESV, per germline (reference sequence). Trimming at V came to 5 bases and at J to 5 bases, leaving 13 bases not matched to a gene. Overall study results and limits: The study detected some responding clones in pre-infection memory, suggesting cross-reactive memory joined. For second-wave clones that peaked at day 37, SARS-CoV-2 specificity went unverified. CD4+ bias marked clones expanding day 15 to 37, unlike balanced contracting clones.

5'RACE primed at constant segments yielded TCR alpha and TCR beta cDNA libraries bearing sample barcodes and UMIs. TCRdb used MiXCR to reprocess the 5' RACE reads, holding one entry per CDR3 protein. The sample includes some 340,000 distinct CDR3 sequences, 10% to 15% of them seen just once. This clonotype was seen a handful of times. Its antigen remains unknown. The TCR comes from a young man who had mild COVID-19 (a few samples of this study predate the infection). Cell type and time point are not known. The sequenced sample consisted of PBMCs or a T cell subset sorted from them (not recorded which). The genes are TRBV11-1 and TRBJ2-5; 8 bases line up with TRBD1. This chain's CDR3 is CASSKGQGHRWETQYF. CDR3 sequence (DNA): TGTGCCAGCAGCAAAGGACAGGGCCATCGATGGGAGACCCAGTACTTC.